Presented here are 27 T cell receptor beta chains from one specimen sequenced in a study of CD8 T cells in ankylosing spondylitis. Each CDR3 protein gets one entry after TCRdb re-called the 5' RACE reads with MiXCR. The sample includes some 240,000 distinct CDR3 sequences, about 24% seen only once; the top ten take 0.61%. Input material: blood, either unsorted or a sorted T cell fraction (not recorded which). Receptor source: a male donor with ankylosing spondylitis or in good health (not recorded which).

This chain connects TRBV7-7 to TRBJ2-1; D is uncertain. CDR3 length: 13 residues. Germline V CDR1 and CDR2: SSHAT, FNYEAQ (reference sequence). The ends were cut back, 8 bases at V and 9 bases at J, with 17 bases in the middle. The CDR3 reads CASGPQMTGEQFF. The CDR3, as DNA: TGTGCCAGCGGGCCCCAGATGACCGGTGAGCAGTTCTTC. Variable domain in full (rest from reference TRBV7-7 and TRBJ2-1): GAGVSQSPRYKVTKRGQDVTLRCDPISSHATLYWYQQALGQGPEFLTYFNYEAQPDKSGLPSDRFSAERPEGSISTLTIQRTEQRDSAMYRCASGPQMTGEQFFGPGTRLTVL.

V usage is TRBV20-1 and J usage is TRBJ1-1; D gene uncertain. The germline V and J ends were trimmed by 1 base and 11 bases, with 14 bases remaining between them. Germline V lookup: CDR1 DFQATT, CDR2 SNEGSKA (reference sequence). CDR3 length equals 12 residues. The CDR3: CSARVGRTGAFF. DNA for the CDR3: TGCAGTGCTAGAGTAGGCCGCACGGGGGCTTTCTTT.

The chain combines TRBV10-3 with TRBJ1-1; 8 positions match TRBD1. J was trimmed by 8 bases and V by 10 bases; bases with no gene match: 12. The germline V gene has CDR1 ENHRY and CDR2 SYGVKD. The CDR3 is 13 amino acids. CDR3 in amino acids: CATRGTGGSEAFF. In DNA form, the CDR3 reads TGTGCCACGCGGGGGACAGGAGGTTCAGAAGCTTTCTTT.

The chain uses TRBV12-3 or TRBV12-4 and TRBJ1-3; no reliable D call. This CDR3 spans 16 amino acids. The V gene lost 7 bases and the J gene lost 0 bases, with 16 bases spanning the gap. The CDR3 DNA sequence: TGTGCCAGCACCATGAGCCGAAAACCCTCTGGAAACACCATATATTTT. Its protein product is CASTMSRKPSGNTIYF.

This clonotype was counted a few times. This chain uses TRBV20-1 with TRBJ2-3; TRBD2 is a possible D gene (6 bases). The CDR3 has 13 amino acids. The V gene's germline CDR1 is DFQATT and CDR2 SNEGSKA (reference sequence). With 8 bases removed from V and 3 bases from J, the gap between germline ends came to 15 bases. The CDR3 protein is CSSGGGTTDTQYF. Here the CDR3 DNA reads TGCAGTTCCGGGGGAGGTACTACAGATACGCAGTATTTT.

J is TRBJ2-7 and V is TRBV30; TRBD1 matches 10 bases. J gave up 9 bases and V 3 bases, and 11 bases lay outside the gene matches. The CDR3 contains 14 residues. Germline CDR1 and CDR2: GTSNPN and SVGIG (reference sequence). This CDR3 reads CAWSSGQGFPGQYF. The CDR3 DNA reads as TGTGCCTGGAGCTCGGGACAGGGGTTTCCCGGGCAGTACTTC. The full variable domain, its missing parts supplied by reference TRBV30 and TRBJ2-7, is SQTIHQWPATLVQPVGSPLSLECTVEGTSNPNLYWYRQAAGRGLQLLFYSVGIGQISSEVPQNLSASRPQDRQFILSSKKLLLSDSGFYLCAWSSGQGFPGQYFGPGTRLTVT.

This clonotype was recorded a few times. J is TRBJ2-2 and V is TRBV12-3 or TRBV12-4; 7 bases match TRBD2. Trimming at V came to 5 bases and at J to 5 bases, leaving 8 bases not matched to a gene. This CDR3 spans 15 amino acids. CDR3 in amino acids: CASSQLAVVTGELFF. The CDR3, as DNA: TGTGCCAGCAGTCAGCTAGCGGTGGTTACCGGGGAGCTGTTTTTT.

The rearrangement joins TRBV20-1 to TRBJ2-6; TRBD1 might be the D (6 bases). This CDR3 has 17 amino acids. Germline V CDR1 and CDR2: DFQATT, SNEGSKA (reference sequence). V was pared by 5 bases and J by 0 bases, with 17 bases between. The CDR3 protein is CSAEDRFDHSGANVLTF. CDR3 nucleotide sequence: TGCAGTGCTGAGGACAGATTCGATCACTCTGGGGCCAACGTCCTGACTTTC.

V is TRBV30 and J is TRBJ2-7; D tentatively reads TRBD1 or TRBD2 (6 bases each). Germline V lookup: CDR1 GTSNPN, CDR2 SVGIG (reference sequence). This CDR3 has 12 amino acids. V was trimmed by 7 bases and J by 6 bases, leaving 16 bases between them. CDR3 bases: TGTGCCTCAGGCGGGACACGAGGCGAGCAGTACTTC. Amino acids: CASGGTRGEQYF.

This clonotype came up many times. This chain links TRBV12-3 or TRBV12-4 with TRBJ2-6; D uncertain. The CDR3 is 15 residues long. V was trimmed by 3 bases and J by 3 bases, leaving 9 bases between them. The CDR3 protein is CASSFKGFGANVLTF. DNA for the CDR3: TGTGCCAGCAGTTTTAAGGGCTTTGGGGCCAACGTCCTGACTTTC.

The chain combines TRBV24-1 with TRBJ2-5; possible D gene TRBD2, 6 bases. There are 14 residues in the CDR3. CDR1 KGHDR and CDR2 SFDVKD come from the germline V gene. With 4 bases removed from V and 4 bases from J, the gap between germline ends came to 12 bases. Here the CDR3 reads CATSDRRGVETQYF. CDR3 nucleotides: TGTGCCACCAGTGACCGGAGGGGTGTAGAGACCCAGTACTTC.

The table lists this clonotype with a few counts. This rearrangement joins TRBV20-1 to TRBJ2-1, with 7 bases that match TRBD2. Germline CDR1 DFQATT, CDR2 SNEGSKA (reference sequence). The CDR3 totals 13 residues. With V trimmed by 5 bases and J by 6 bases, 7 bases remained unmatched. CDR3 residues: CSAYGLDRNEQFF. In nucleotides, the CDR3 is TGCAGTGCTTACGGACTAGACCGCAATGAGCAGTTCTTC.

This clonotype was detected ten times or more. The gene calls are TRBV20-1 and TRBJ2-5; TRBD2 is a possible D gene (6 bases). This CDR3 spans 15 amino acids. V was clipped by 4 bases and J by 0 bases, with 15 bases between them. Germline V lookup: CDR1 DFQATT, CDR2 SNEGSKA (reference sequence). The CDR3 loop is CSATGAEHHQETQYF. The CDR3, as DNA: TGCAGTGCTACGGGAGCGGAACATCACCAAGAGACCCAGTACTTC.

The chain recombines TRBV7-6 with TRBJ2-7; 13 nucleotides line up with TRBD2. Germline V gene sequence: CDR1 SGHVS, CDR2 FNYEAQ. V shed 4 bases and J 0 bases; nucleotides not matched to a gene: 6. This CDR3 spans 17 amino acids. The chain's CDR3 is CASSSGLAGPRSYEQYF. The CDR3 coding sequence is TGTGCCAGCAGCTCGGGACTAGCGGGGCCCCGCTCCTACGAGCAGTACTTC.

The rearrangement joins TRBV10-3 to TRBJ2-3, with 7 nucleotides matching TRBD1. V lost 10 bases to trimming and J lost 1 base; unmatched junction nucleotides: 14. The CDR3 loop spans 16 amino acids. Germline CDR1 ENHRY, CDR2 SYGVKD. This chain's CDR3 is CATTEGAISGTDTQYF. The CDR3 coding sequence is TGTGCCACCACCGAGGGGGCAATAAGCGGCACAGATACGCAGTATTTT.

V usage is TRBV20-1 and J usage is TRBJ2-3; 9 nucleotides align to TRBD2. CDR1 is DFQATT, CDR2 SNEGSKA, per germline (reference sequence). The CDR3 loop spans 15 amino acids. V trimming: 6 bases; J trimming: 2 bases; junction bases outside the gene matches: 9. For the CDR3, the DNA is TGCAGTGCCGTGATAGCGGGGGTCCCCACAGATACGCAGTATTTT. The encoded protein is CSAVIAGVPTDTQYF.

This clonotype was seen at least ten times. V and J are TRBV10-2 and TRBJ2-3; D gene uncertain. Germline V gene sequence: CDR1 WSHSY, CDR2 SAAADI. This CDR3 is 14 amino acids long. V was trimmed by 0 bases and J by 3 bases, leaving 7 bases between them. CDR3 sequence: CASSESHKTDTQYF. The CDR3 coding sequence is TGCGCCAGCAGTGAGTCGCATAAGACAGATACGCAGTATTTT.

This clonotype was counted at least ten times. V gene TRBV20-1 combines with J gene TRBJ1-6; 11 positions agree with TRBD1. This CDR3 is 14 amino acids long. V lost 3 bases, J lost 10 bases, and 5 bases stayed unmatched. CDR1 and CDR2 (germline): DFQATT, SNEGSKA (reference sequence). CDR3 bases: TGCAGTGCTAGGTCCGGGACAGGGGGATCACCCCTCCACTTT. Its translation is CSARSGTGGSPLHF.

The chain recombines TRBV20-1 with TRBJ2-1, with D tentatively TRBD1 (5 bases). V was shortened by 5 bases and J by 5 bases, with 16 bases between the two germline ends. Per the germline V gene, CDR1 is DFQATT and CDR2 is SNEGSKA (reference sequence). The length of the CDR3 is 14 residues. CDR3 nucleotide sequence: TGCAGTGCTTTACTGGGGCTGCTCCACAATGAGCAGTTCTTC. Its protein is CSALLGLLHNEQFF.

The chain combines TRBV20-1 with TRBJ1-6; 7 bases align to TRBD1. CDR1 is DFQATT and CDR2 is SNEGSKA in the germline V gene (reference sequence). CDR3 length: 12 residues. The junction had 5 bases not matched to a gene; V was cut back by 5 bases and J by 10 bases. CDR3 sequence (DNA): TGCAGTGCTGACAGGGATGGCTCACCCCTCCACTTT. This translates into CSADRDGSPLHF.

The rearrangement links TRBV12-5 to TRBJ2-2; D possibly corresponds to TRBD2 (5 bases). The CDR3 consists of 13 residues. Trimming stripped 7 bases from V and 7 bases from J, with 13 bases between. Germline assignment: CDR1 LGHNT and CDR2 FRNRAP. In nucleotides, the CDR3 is TGTGCTAGTGCCCGGGATGAGGGCGGGGAGCTGTTTTTT. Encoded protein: CASARDEGGELFF.

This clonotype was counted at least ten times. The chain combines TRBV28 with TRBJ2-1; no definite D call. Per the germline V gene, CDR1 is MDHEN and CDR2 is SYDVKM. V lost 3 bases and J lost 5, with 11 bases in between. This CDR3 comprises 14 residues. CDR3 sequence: CASSLATYNNEQFF. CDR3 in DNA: TGTGCCAGCAGTTTGGCTACCTATAACAATGAGCAGTTCTTC.

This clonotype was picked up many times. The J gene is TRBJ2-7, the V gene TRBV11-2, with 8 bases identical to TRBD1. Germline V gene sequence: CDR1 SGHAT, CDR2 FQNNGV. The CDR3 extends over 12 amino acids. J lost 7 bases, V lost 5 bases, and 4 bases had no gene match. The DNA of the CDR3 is TGTGCCAGCAGCACGGACAGGGTTGAGCAGTACTTC. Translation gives CASSTDRVEQYF.

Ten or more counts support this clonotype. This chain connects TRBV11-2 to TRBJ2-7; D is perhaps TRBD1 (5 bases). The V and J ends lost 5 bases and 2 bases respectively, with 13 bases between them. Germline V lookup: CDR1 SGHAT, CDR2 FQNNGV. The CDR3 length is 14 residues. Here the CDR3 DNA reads TGTGCCAGCAGCCGTAATCAGGGCACCTACGAGCAGTACTTC. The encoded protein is CASSRNQGTYEQYF.

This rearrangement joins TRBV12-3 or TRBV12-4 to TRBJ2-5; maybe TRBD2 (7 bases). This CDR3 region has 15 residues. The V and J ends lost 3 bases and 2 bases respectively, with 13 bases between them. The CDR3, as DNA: TGTGCCAGCAGTTTTGCGGGGGCCCGGCAAGAGACCCAGTACTTC. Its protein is CASSFAGARQETQYF.

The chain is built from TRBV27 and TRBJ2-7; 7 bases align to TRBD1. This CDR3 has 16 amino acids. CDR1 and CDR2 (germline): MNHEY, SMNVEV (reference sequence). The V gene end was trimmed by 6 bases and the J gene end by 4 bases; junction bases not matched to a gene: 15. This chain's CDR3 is CASRSAGTVTLYEQYF. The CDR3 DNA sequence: TGTGCCAGCAGGTCGGCTGGGACAGTCACACTTTACGAGCAGTACTTC.

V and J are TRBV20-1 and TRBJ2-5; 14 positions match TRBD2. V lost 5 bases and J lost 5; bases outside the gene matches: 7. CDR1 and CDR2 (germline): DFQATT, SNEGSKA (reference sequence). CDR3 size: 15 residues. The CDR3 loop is CSAPGLAGGAETQYF. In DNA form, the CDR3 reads TGCAGTGCTCCCGGACTAGCGGGGGGTGCGGAGACCCAGTACTTC.